The 19 T cell receptor beta chains below all came from one sample that was sequenced in a study of OX40 agonist ivuxolimab in advanced cancers. The library came from the immunoSEQ multiplex PCR assay. This is the immuneACCESS table as TCRdb keeps it, with only in-frame sequences that have V and J called. A part of the clones is gone; compared with another copy, unresolved V genes explain less than half, and the rest is unexplained. The sample table records tens of thousands of clones; roughly 90% of these occur just once. The top ten hold around 2.6% of the sample. The starting material was CD4+ or CD8+ T cells sorted from blood, obtained in a trial of the OX40 agonist ivuxolimab. The receptors here all came from an adult with an advanced solid tumor such as melanoma, head and neck, liver or kidney cancer.

The chain uses TRBV5-4 and TRBJ1-2; no definite D call. V was shortened by 0 bases and J by 8 bases, with 11 bases between the two germline ends. Germline lookup yields CDR1 SGHNT and CDR2 YYREEE (reference sequence). The CDR3 totals 13 residues. The CDR3 DNA is TGTGCCAGCAGCTTGGACGCCAGTGGGGGCTACACCTTC. Translation gives CASSLDASGGYTF.

The rearrangement links TRBV7-9 to TRBJ2-3, with D maybe TRBD1 (6 bases). The length of the CDR3 is 16 residues. The germline V gene has CDR1 SEHNR and CDR2 FQNEAQ (reference sequence). The V and J ends lost 6 bases and 1 base respectively, with 17 bases between them. The CDR3 is CASRSPAGQRTDTQYF. The CDR3 DNA reads TGTGCCAGCAGATCTCCGGCAGGACAGCGCACAGATACGCAGTATTTT. Combining the CDR3 with reference TRBV7-9 and TRBJ2-3 gives the whole variable domain DTGVSQNPRHKITKRGQNVTFRCDPISEHNRLYWYRQTLGQGPEFLTYFQNEAQLEKSRLLSDRFSAERPKGSFSTLEIQRTEQGDSAMYLCASRSPAGQRTDTQYFGPGTRLTVL.

This clone was seen just once. The V and J genes are TRBV7-8 and TRBJ2-5; D unclear. V gave up 3 bases and J gave up 3 bases, with 8 bases separating them. Germline V lookup: CDR1 SGHVS, CDR2 FQNEAQ. This CDR3 spans 13 amino acids. CDR3 region: CASSFGSKETQYF. In nucleotides, the CDR3 is TGTGCCAGCAGCTTTGGCAGTAAAGAGACCCAGTACTTC.

V and J are TRBV18 and TRBJ2-3; D may match TRBD1 or TRBD2 (5 bases each). This CDR3 is 15 amino acids long. Germline V gene lookup returns CDR1 KGHSH and CDR2 LQKENI. V lost 2 bases and J lost 3, with 12 bases in between. DNA of the CDR3: TGTGCCAGCTCACCATCGGGGCTGGGGACAGATACGCAGTATTTT. This sequence encodes CASSPSGLGTDTQYF. Combining the CDR3 with reference TRBV18 and TRBJ2-3 gives the whole variable domain NAGVMQNPRHLVRRRGQEARLRCSPMKGHSHVYWYRQLPEEGLKFMVYLQKENIIDESGMPKERFSAEFPKEGPSILRIQQVVRGDSAAYFCASSPSGLGTDTQYFGPGTRLTVL.

The V gene is TRBV25-1, the J gene TRBJ2-2, with D unclear. V dropped 6 bases and J dropped 3 bases, with 14 bases sitting between them. This CDR3 has 15 residues. Germline-derived CDR1 and CDR2 are MGHDK and SYGVNS. The CDR3 spells CASRETRLYTGELFF. Written as DNA, the CDR3 is TGTGCCAGCAGGGAAACCAGGTTATACACCGGGGAGCTGTTTTTT.

The CDR3 region has the DNA TGCGCCAGCAGCCAAGATGGATGGGCAGAGACCCAGTACTTC. Its protein is CASSQDGWAETQYF. The chain employs TRBV4-1 and TRBJ2-5; D gene ambiguous. The V gene lost 0 bases and the J gene lost 4 bases, with 9 bases spanning the gap. The CDR3 spans 14 residues. Germline CDR1 is MGHRA and CDR2 is YSYEKL.

Only a few counts were recorded for this clone. J is TRBJ2-4 and V is TRBV7-8; D perhaps matches TRBD1 (6 bases). V was cut by 1 base and J by 0 bases, with 13 bases left in between. CDR1 SGHVS and CDR2 FQNEAQ come from the germline V gene. The CDR3 has 17 amino acids. The CDR3 region has the DNA TGTGCCAGCAGCTTAGGGATGACAGGAGTAGCCAAAAACATTCAGTACTTC. As protein: CASSLGMTGVAKNIQYF.

The chain combines TRBV18 with TRBJ2-7; 8 nucleotides agree with TRBD2. The CDR3 extends over 15 amino acids. J gave up 5 bases and V 6 bases, and 12 bases lay outside the gene matches. In germline, CDR1 is KGHSH, CDR2 LQKENI. For the CDR3, the DNA is TGTGCCAGCTCCTACGACGGGGGGGGATCGGACGAGCAGTACTTC. This gives the protein CASSYDGGGSDEQYF.

The rearrangement links TRBV5-4 to TRBJ2-3, with D uncertain. Germline assignment: CDR1 SGHNT and CDR2 YYREEE (reference sequence). The CDR3 contains 15 residues. Trimming left V 1 base short and J 6 bases short, with 15 bases between. CDR3 in amino acids: CASSLSTPPVDTQYF. The CDR3 nucleotides read TGTGCCAGCAGCTTGTCGACTCCCCCCGTGGATACGCAGTATTTT.

The chain links TRBV5-6 to TRBJ2-1; D remains unclear. This CDR3 comprises 11 residues. CDR1 and CDR2 (germline): SGHDT, YYEEEE. Deletions cut 2 bases from V and 8 bases from J, with 5 bases between. The CDR3, as DNA: TGTGCCAGCAGCTTTCAGGATGAGCAGTTCTTC. Its protein product is CASSFQDEQFF.

The rearrangement uses TRBV28 and TRBJ1-5; 9 bases are shared with TRBD1. The CDR3 is 14 residues long. The ends lost 4 bases at V and 5 bases at J; junction bases unmatched: 3. The germline V gene encodes CDR1 MDHEN and CDR2 SYDVKM. The CDR3 protein is CASSSGQGYQPQHF. As DNA, the CDR3 is TGTGCCAGCAGTTCCGGACAGGGGTATCAGCCCCAGCATTTT.

V and J are TRBV27 and TRBJ2-3; 7 bases agree with TRBD2. Germline CDR1 MNHEY, CDR2 SMNVEV (reference sequence). This CDR3 comprises 16 residues. Trimming cost V 2 bases and J 5 bases; bases outside gene matches: 10. This CDR3 reads CASSLIGAGVLDTQYF. The CDR3 coding sequence is TGTGCCAGCAGTTTAATTGGGGCGGGAGTGTTAGATACGCAGTATTTT.

This chain uses TRBV5-1 with TRBJ1-3, with D tentatively TRBD1 (5 bases). This CDR3 has 16 amino acids. Germline CDR1 and CDR2: SGHRS and YFSETQ. V dropped 4 bases and J dropped 0 bases, with 14 bases sitting between them. The CDR3, as DNA: TGCGCCAGCAGCCCCGAGGCCGGGGCCTCTGGAAACACCATATATTTT. Protein: CASSPEAGASGNTIYF.

The chain joins TRBV11-2 to TRBJ1-1; D gene unclear. Germline V gives CDR1 SGHAT, CDR2 FQNNGV. The CDR3 contains 14 residues. Trimming removed 0 bases from V and 5 bases from J, with 10 bases in between. This CDR3 reads CASSLDLIRTEAFF. The CDR3 DNA follows: TGTGCCAGCAGCTTAGATCTGATTAGGACTGAAGCTTTCTTT.

This chain uses TRBV5-4 with TRBJ2-4; the D gene is possibly TRBD1 (5 bases). Trimming removed 3 bases from V and 0 bases from J, with 19 bases in between. This CDR3 has 18 amino acids. Germline-derived CDR1 and CDR2 are SGHNT and YYREEE (reference sequence). CDR3 sequence reads: CASSSVQGQTLAKNIQYF. The CDR3 DNA follows: TGTGCCAGCAGCTCCGTGCAGGGCCAAACACTAGCCAAAAACATTCAGTACTTC.

The chain employs TRBV2 and TRBJ1-1; D call uncertain. V was clipped by 6 bases and J by 8 bases, with 16 bases between them. The CDR3 is 13 residues long. The germline CDR1 and CDR2 sequences are SNHLY and FYNNEI. CDR3 sequence (DNA): TGTGCCAGCAGAATCAGGACGGCCTCCGAAGCTTTCTTT. Translated: CASRIRTASEAFF.

The genes are TRBV6-5 and TRBJ1-4; the D gene is possibly TRBD1 (5 bases). The CDR3 has 11 residues. V lost 7 bases, J lost 8 bases, and 8 bases lay in between. The germline V gene encodes CDR1 MNHEY and CDR2 SVGAGI. CDR3 nucleotides: TGTGCCAGCAAAAGGGGAGAAAAACTGTTTTTT. It specifies CASKRGEKLFF.

The V gene is TRBV7-2, the J gene TRBJ1-5, with D unclear. Germline loops: CDR1 SGHTA, CDR2 FQGNSA. The V and J ends lost 5 bases and 5 bases respectively, with 10 bases between them. The CDR3 spans 13 residues. Here the CDR3 reads CASSPRWDQPQHF. CDR3 in DNA: TGTGCCAGCAGCCCACGGTGGGATCAGCCCCAGCATTTT.

CDR3: CASSLVARDRNQPQHF. CDR3 DNA: TGTGCCAGCAGTCTCGTTGCTCGGGACCGCAATCAGCCCCAGCATTTT. The rearrangement joins TRBV4-2 to TRBJ1-5, with a possible D match to TRBD1 (5 bases). The CDR3 totals 16 residues. Germline V gene sequence: CDR1 LGHNA, CDR2 YNFKEQ. V dropped 6 bases and J dropped 2 bases, with 17 bases sitting between them.